The 8 T cell receptor beta chains in this list originate from one sample, sequenced in a study of cytomegalovirus exposure and HLA in healthy donors. Use of 60 Vbeta and 13 Jbeta primers characterized the PCR. TCRdb's table, derived via immunoSEQ multiplex PCR, lists solely in-frame clones and lacks some. The table lists 150,000 or so clones, about three quarters of them singletons. Sequencing used PBMCs. The receptors shown here come from a man in his forties or fifties in good health and CMV-seropositive.

The chain is built from TRBV28 and TRBJ1-2; D remains unclear. This CDR3 region has 13 residues. Trimming took off 6 bases at V and 3 bases at J, with 11 bases between the two ends. Germline loops: CDR1 MDHEN, CDR2 SYDVKM. This chain's CDR3 is CASRPGLDYGYTF. The CDR3 DNA reads as TGTGCCAGCAGGCCCGGACTCGACTATGGCTACACCTTC.

This clone has more than one count but fewer than ten. The rearrangement uses TRBV5-6 and TRBJ2-7; 7 bases map to TRBD2. This CDR3 has 15 amino acids. With V trimmed by 3 bases and J by 0 bases, 6 bases remained unmatched. Germline V CDR1 and CDR2: SGHDT, YYEEEE. CDR3 nucleotide sequence: TGTGCCAGCAGCTCCATACTAGCGCCCTCCTACGAGCAGTACTTC. This translates into CASSSILAPSYEQYF.

There are a few counts of this clone. Because the CDR3's place on the DNA is in doubt, the DNA is left out and the CDR3 is given as listed by TCRdb. This sequence joins TRBV19 and TRBJ2-5; no check of the table's D call, TRBD1, against the DNA was made. The CDR3 has 15 amino acids, counting both end residues. CDR1 is LNHDA, CDR2 SQIVND, per germline (reference sequence). The CDR3 reads CASSSGQEHRETQYF.

The genes are TRBV19 and TRBJ1-3; the D is unclear. V was pared by 7 bases and J by 8 bases, with 21 bases between. Germline loops: CDR1 LNHDA, CDR2 SQIVND (reference sequence). This CDR3 contains 15 residues. The CDR3 sequence is CASTVPGPVYYTIYF. The CDR3 coding sequence is TGTGCCAGTACCGTTCCAGGTCCCGTCTACTACACCATATATTTT.

The chain employs TRBV28 and TRBJ2-7; D remains unclear. CDR1 is MDHEN, CDR2 SYDVKM, per germline. This CDR3 contains 12 residues. Trimming cost V 6 bases and J 6 bases, with 12 bases left between them. The CDR3: CASRSLELEQYF. Written as DNA, the CDR3 is TGTGCCAGCAGATCTCTAGAGCTCGAGCAGTACTTC.

There are a few counts of this clone. The CDR3 loop reads CASSLSTDTQYF. DNA for the CDR3: TGTGCCAGCAGCCTGAGCACAGATACGCAGTATTTT. The rearrangement links TRBV5-4 to TRBJ2-3; D uncertain. V was cut by 4 bases and J by 0 bases, with 3 bases left in between. This CDR3 region has 12 residues. The germline gives CDR1 SGHNT, CDR2 YYREEE (reference sequence).

The genes are TRBV28 and TRBJ1-5; maybe TRBD1 (6 bases). Trimming removed 6 bases at V and 4 bases at J, with 19 bases between. Per the germline V gene, CDR1 is MDHEN and CDR2 is SYDVKM. This CDR3 contains 16 residues. CDR3 sequence (DNA): TGTGCCAGCAGAACAACTAAGGGACACCTTAATCAGCCCCAGCATTTT. Translated, it gives CASRTTKGHLNQPQHF.

This rearrangement joins TRBV9 to TRBJ2-1; 7 positions match TRBD1. CDR3 length: 13 amino acids. V gave up 0 bases and J gave up 8 bases; unmatched junction bases: 2. Germline V gives CDR1 SGDLS, CDR2 YYNGEE. For the CDR3, the DNA is TGTGCCAGCAGCGTAGGGGACAGCCATGAGCAGTTCTTC. Translation gives CASSVGDSHEQFF.